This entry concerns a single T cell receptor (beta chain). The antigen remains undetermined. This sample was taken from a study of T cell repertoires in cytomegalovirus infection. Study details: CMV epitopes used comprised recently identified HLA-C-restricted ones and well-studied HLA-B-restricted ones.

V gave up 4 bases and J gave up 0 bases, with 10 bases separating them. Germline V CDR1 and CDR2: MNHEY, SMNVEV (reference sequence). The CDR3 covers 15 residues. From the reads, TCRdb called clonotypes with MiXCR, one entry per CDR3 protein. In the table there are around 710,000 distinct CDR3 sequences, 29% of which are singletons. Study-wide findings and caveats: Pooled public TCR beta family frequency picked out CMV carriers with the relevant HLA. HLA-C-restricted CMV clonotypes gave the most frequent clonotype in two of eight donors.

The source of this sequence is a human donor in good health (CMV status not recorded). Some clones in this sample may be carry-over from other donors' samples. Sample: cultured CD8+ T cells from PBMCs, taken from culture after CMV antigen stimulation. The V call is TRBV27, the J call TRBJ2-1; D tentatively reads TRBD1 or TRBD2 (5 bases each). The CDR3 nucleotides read TGTGCCAGCAGTTCCCGGGGCCACTCCTACAATGAGCAGTTCTTC. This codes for CASSSRGHSYNEQFF.